A selection of T cell receptor beta chains follows, all from one sample in a study of T cells after yellow fever vaccination. TCRdb fed the 5' RACE reads into MiXCR, producing one record per CDR3 protein. The sample contains about 74,000 distinct CDR3 sequences, more than 5.5% of which appear only once. The source material was CD8+ T cells sorted from PBMCs, sampled about 5 days after the first yellow fever vaccination. The receptors here all came from a man younger than 35 who received the YFV17D yellow fever vaccine. Each CDR3 is given with its conserved first and last residue. D genes are given only for firm matches. Some rows mark clone size as missing; the rest say once, few, many or name a class of expanded clone.

CDR3aa	CDR3nt	j_gene	d_gene	len	v_gene	abundance
CASRLGINFSPSSTDTQYF	TGTGCCAGCCGCTTAGGCATAAACTTTAGTCCGTCTAGCACAGATACGCAGTATTTT	TRBJ2-3	NA	19	TRBV11-1	NA
CSGKTGDVSGYTF	TGCAGCGGCAAGACAGGGGATGTCTCTGGCTACACCTTC	TRBJ1-2	TRBD1	13	TRBV29-1	few
CASSNGVSKGTDTQYF	TGTGCCAGCAGCAATGGGGTGTCGAAGGGCACAGATACGCAGTATTTT	TRBJ2-3	NA	16	TRBV7-3	many
CSVEEGRGGRSEQFF	TGCAGCGTTGAAGAGGGGCGGGGGGGCCGGAGTGAGCAGTTCTTC	TRBJ2-1	TRBD2	15	TRBV29-1	NA
CASSPRTSRTDTQYF	TGTGCCAGCAGCCCCCGGACTAGTCGTACAGATACGCAGTATTTT	TRBJ2-3	TRBD2	15	TRBV7-6	many
CSARAVPYPYEQYF	TGCAGTGCTAGAGCCGTCCCTTATCCCTACGAGCAGTACTTC	TRBJ2-7	NA	14	TRBV20-1	NA
CASSQASGSTGELFF	TGCGCCAGCAGCCAAGCTAGCGGGTCCACCGGGGAGCTGTTTTTT	TRBJ2-2	TRBD2	15	TRBV4-1	NA
CASSQMANEQFF	TGTGCCAGCTCACAGATGGCAAATGAGCAGTTCTTC	TRBJ2-1	NA	12	TRBV18	few
CASGWGGDDEQFF	TGTGCCAGTGGATGGGGCGGGGACGATGAGCAGTTCTTC	TRBJ2-1	NA	13	TRBV19	few
CASSQYRDYNEQFF	TGTGCCAGCAGCCAATACCGGGACTACAATGAGCAGTTCTTC	TRBJ2-1	NA	14	TRBV3-1	few
CASSGIAGGPSTDTQYF	TGTGCCAGCAGTGGGATAGCGGGGGGGCCTAGCACAGATACGCAGTATTTT	TRBJ2-3	TRBD2	17	TRBV12-3/TRBV12-4	many
CASSSFAGGAGDTQYF	TGTGCCAGCAGCTCTTTCGCGGGGGGGGCCGGTGATACGCAGTATTTT	TRBJ2-3	TRBD2	16	TRBV7-2	many
CASSEGTGGNQPQHF	TGTGCCAGCAGTGAAGGGACAGGGGGCAATCAGCCCCAGCATTTT	TRBJ1-5	TRBD1	15	TRBV6-4	NA
CASSMDSGSTEAFF	TGTGCCAGCAGTATGGACAGCGGGAGCACTGAAGCTTTCTTT	TRBJ1-1	NA	14	TRBV6-1	many
CASSPGAGGGREQFF	TGTGCCAGCTCACCAGGAGCGGGGGGTGGCAGGGAGCAGTTCTTC	TRBJ2-1	TRBD2	15	TRBV18	NA
CASSPTGPQTYYGYTF	TGTGCCAGCAGTCCAACCGGGCCTCAGACCTACTATGGCTACACCTTC	TRBJ1-2	NA	16	TRBV12-3/TRBV12-4	medium-sized
CASSLSGQVPAYEQYF	TGTGCCAGCAGTTTATCCGGGCAGGTCCCTGCCTACGAGCAGTACTTC	TRBJ2-7	NA	16	TRBV27	NA
CASSQFPRTLNTGELFF	TGCGCCAGCAGTCAATTTCCACGCACCCTGAACACCGGGGAGCTGTTTTTT	TRBJ2-2	NA	17	TRBV23-1	few
CASSPFQGTDTQYF	TGTGCCAGCAGCCCTTTCCAAGGCACAGATACGCAGTATTTT	TRBJ2-3	NA	14	TRBV7-2	many
CASNDRDSGVYGYTF	TGTGCCAGCAACGATCGCGACAGTGGAGTCTATGGCTACACCTTC	TRBJ1-2	NA	15	TRBV7-9	NA
CASSLAWTSGGPGRETQYF	TGCGCCAGCAGCCTAGCTTGGACTAGCGGGGGGCCGGGGCGGGAGACCCAGTACTTC	TRBJ2-5	TRBD2	19	TRBV4-3	NA
CSARAAGVGETQYF	TGCAGTGCTAGAGCGGCAGGGGTGGGAGAGACCCAGTACTTC	TRBJ2-5	NA	14	TRBV20-1	NA
CASSLVAGASDTQYF	TGTGCCAGCAGTTTAGTAGCGGGGGCAAGTGATACGCAGTATTTT	TRBJ2-3	TRBD2	15	TRBV12-3/TRBV12-4	NA
CASSYLDPRSYNEQFF	TGTGCCAGCAGTTATCTGGACCCTCGCTCCTACAATGAGCAGTTCTTC	TRBJ2-1	NA	16	TRBV6-5	NA
CAISLGRKMSRSYEQYF	TGTGCCATCAGCCTGGGACGGAAGATGTCGCGTTCCTACGAGCAGTACTTC	TRBJ2-7	NA	17	TRBV5-4	NA
CASSQDRGDNQPQHF	TGTGCCAGCAGCCAAGATAGGGGGGACAATCAGCCCCAGCATTTT	TRBJ1-5	NA	15	TRBV3-1	NA
CASSPQGYQETQYF	TGTGCCAGCAGCCCCCAGGGTTACCAAGAGACCCAGTACTTC	TRBJ2-5	NA	14	TRBV7-9	few
CASSQSGGLTGNTIYF	TGTGCCAGCAGCCAATCGGGAGGGTTGACTGGAAACACCATATATTTT	TRBJ1-3	NA	16	TRBV16	few
CASSTEGGDSPLHF	TGTGCCAGCAGCACGGAGGGGGGGGATTCACCCCTCCACTTT	TRBJ1-6	NA	14	TRBV9	many
CASSQNRDYEQYF	TGCGCCAGCAGCCAAAACAGGGACTACGAGCAGTACTTC	TRBJ2-7	NA	13	TRBV4-1	NA
CASSYDSYNEQFF	TGTGCCAGCAGTTACGACAGCTACAATGAGCAGTTCTTC	TRBJ2-1	NA	13	TRBV6-2/TRBV6-3	many
CASSQDRVEQYF	TGTGCCAGCAGCCAAGATCGGGTAGAGCAGTACTTC	TRBJ2-7	NA	12	TRBV4-2	many
CSTWTGQHGYTF	TGCAGCACCTGGACAGGGCAGCATGGCTACACCTTC	TRBJ1-2	TRBD1	12	TRBV29-1	NA
CASSQDRSLNREHEKLFF	TGTGCCAGCAGCCAAGATAGGAGCTTGAACAGGGAACATGAAAAACTGTTTTTT	TRBJ1-4	NA	18	TRBV3-1	NA
CASSEPFTFATNEKLFF	TGTGCCAGCAGTGAGCCCTTCACCTTTGCAACTAATGAAAAACTGTTTTTT	TRBJ1-4	NA	17	TRBV25-1	many
CASSDETSGRGDTQYF	TGTGCCAGCAGCGACGAGACTAGCGGGAGGGGAGATACGCAGTATTTT	TRBJ2-3	TRBD2	16	TRBV7-9	many
CASSRISLVDTQGDEQFF	TGCGCCAGCAGCCGTATAAGTCTGGTCGACACCCAGGGCGATGAGCAGTTCTTC	TRBJ2-1	NA	18	TRBV4-1	NA
CASSPRGTGTDEQYF	TGTGCCAGCAGTCCCCGGGGGACAGGGACCGACGAGCAGTACTTC	TRBJ2-7	TRBD1	15	TRBV6-2/TRBV6-3	NA